This T cell receptor (beta chain) is drawn from a study of T cells after yellow fever vaccination. The wider study: Fractions of limited cellularity were prepared by means of SMART-Seq v4 Ultra Low Input.

This clonotype was recorded at least ten times. The antigen remains undetermined. Study-level findings and limits: Post-booster repertoires again held most primary-vaccination clones (approximately 96% CD4, 88% CD8).

After removal of 4 bases from V and 4 bases from J, the junction contained 10 bases not matched to a gene. CDR3 length: 16 amino acids. Germline-derived CDR1 and CDR2 are MNHNS and SASEGT. TCRdb processed the 5' RACE reads anew with MiXCR; each CDR3 protein has one entry. Of some 670,000 distinct CDR3 sequences in the sample, around an eighth are singletons; the top ten hold just under 15%. The sample consisted of PBMCs, taken on the day of the yellow fever booster vaccination. This chain joins TRBV6-1 and TRBJ2-1; 7 bases map to TRBD2. The receptor was derived from a man aged 25 to 45 who received the YFV17D yellow fever vaccine. CDR3: CASSGGGAGSYNEQFF. In DNA form, the CDR3 reads TGTGCCAGCAGTGGGGGTGGAGCGGGATCTTACAATGAGCAGTTCTTC.